The entry that follows covers one T cell receptor beta chain sequence. The study drew the donors from its approximately 110-subject validation cohort, separate from the approximately 700-subject first cohort. This entry belongs to a study of cytomegalovirus exposure and HLA in healthy donors. The CDR3 loop spans 14 amino acids. The J segment lost 2 bases and the V segment lost 5 bases, leaving 4 bases of the junction unmatched. The germline V gene has CDR1 SGHVS and CDR2 FQNEAQ. The data were produced by immunoSEQ multiplex PCR, yet TCRdb's version contains in-frame clones alone and is incomplete. The profile shows under 95,000 clones, roughly 94% of them singletons.

V gene TRBV7-8 combines with J gene TRBJ2-3, with 7 nucleotides matching TRBD1. The sequence was collected from a woman aged 18-29 years in good health and CMV-seropositive. The specimen sequenced was PBMCs. The CDR3 coding sequence is TGTGCCAGCAGCCTGGGACAGTACACAGATACGCAGTATTTT. It yields the protein CASSLGQYTDTQYF.